Listed below are T cell receptor beta chains from one sample, sequenced in a study of neurological immune-mediated disorders. TCRdb redid the calling of the 5' RACE reads with MiXCR, one entry per CDR3 protein. The profile shows 65,000 to 95,000 distinct CDR3 sequences, 5% to 6% of them singletons. Sample: PBMCs. The receptor source for this set is a woman aged 25 to 39 with multiple sclerosis. Each CDR3 is given with its conserved first and last residue. The D gene is left open where the match is weak. A clone size is listed for some rows: how often the clone was seen (once, few, many), or a class if it is expanded.

14,TRBJ1-3,TRBV15,-,many,CATSRAGSGNTIYF,TGTGCCACCAGCAGAGCTGGCTCTGGAAACACCATATATTTT
17,TRBJ2-1,TRBV5-1,-,many,CASSLGPDRSSYNEQFF,TGCGCCAGCAGCTTGGGGCCAGACCGCAGCTCCTACAATGAGCAGTTCTTC
12,TRBJ2-5,TRBV5-1,-,many,CASSHSQETQYF,TGCGCCAGCAGCCATTCCCAAGAGACCCAGTACTTC
15,TRBJ2-3,TRBV10-3,-,few,CAISESSDGTDTQYF,TGTGCCATCAGTGAGTCGTCGGACGGCACAGATACGCAGTATTTT
16,TRBJ1-6,TRBV7-2,-,many,CASSLRPGADNSPLHF,TGTGCCAGCAGCCTCCGGCCTGGCGCCGATAATTCACCCCTCCACTTT
14,TRBJ2-3,TRBV12-3/TRBV12-4,-,many,CASSLRLLTDTQYF,TGTGCCAGCAGTTTAAGACTCCTAACAGATACGCAGTATTTT
14,TRBJ1-5,TRBV27,-,-,CASSLGRGDQPQHF,TGTGCCAGCAGTTTAGGGAGAGGGGATCAGCCCCAGCATTTT
18,TRBJ2-1,TRBV29-1,TRBD2,many,CSVEGGFRGGFSYNEQFF,TGCAGCGTTGAGGGAGGCTTTCGCGGGGGATTCTCCTACAATGAGCAGTTCTTC
16,TRBJ2-6,TRBV28,TRBD1,many,CASSLGQGDGANVLTF,TGTGCCAGCAGTTTAGGACAGGGAGATGGGGCCAACGTCCTGACTTTC
15,TRBJ1-1,TRBV18,TRBD1,many,CASSPPTGEMTEAFF,TGTGCCAGCTCACCACCGACAGGGGAGATGACTGAAGCTTTCTTT
15,TRBJ2-5,TRBV20-1,TRBD1,many,CSANTLGTEGEAQYF,TGCAGTGCTAATACCTTAGGGACAGAGGGTGAGGCCCAGTACTTC
14,TRBJ2-5,TRBV5-5,-,many,CASSPHHFQETQYF,TGTGCCAGCAGCCCGCATCACTTCCAAGAGACCCAGTACTTC
15,TRBJ2-2,TRBV5-1,TRBD1,few,CASRLQGAQTGELFF,TGCGCCAGCAGATTACAGGGGGCTCAAACCGGGGAGCTGTTTTTT
13,TRBJ2-7,TRBV14,-,many,CASSQSGWLEQYF,TGTGCCAGCAGCCAATCCGGGTGGCTCGAGCAGTACTTC
12,TRBJ1-2,TRBV20-1,TRBD1,many,CSARDRAYGYTF,TGCAGTGCTAGGGACAGGGCCTATGGCTACACCTTC
17,TRBJ2-1,TRBV5-6,TRBD1,many,CASSFRQGMSSYNEQFF,TGTGCCAGCAGCTTCCGACAGGGAATGAGCTCCTACAATGAGCAGTTCTTC
16,TRBJ2-1,TRBV4-1,-,many,CASSQDEGRTYNEQFF,TGCGCCAGCAGCCAAGATGAGGGTCGGACCTACAATGAGCAGTTCTTC
16,TRBJ2-1,TRBV5-1,TRBD2,-,CASSPPGPGGHNEQFF,TGCGCCAGCAGCCCACCGGGTCCGGGGGGGCACAATGAGCAGTTCTTC
15,TRBJ2-2,TRBV12-3/TRBV12-4,-,many,CASSLGTIVTGELFF,TGTGCCAGCAGTTTAGGGACCATTGTCACCGGGGAGCTGTTTTTT
16,TRBJ2-1,TRBV4-2,-,many,CASSQDGGRNYNEQFF,TGTGCCAGCAGCCAAGATGGGGGTAGAAACTACAATGAGCAGTTCTTC
12,TRBJ1-6,TRBV20-1,-,many,CSGSGGNSPLHF,TGCAGTGGTTCGGGGGGAAATTCACCCCTCCACTTT
13,TRBJ2-5,TRBV20-1,-,-,CSARVGAGETQYF,TGCAGTGCCCGAGTCGGGGCAGGAGAGACCCAGTACTTC